A selection of T cell receptor beta chains follows, all from one sample in a study of blood T cell repertoires in COVID-19. Sequenced by immunoSEQ multiplex PCR; TCRdb stores in-frame clones only, minus some. The sample gives over 200,000 clones, 80% to 95% of which show up once; 0.82% is in the top ten. Specimen: peripheral blood. These TCRs come from a man in his sixties with COVID-19, enrolled during active disease. Each CDR3 is given with its conserved first and last residue. The order of the fields is D gene, CDR3 length, J gene, clone size, V gene, CDR3 protein, CDR3 DNA. A D gene is named only where the DNA matches it firmly. Only some rows state a clone size, as once, few, many or a class for expanded clones.

d_call: -; cdr3_length: 15; j_call: TRBJ2-1; clone_size: -; v_call: TRBV19; cdr3_aa: CASSISRSSYNEQFF; cdr3_nt: TGTGCCAGTAGTATATCAAGGAGCTCCTACAATGAGCAGTTCTTC
d_call: TRBD2; cdr3_length: 15; j_call: TRBJ2-1; clone_size: -; v_call: TRBV27; cdr3_aa: CASSFSTSGITEQFF; cdr3_nt: TGTGCCAGCAGTTTCAGTACTAGCGGGATAACTGAGCAGTTCTTC
d_call: -; cdr3_length: 13; j_call: TRBJ2-7; clone_size: -; v_call: TRBV5-1; cdr3_aa: CASSLNVGSEQYF; cdr3_nt: TGCGCCAGCAGCTTAAATGTCGGGAGCGAGCAGTACTTC
d_call: -; cdr3_length: 15; j_call: TRBJ1-2; clone_size: -; v_call: TRBV6-5; cdr3_aa: CASSYSPGVNYGYTF; cdr3_nt: TGTGCCAGCAGTTACTCCCCAGGTGTTAACTATGGCTACACCTTC
d_call: -; cdr3_length: 11; j_call: TRBJ1-1; clone_size: few; v_call: TRBV29-1; cdr3_aa: CSVPKDSEAFF; cdr3_nt: TGCAGCGTCCCGAAGGACAGTGAAGCTTTCTTT
d_call: -; cdr3_length: 16; j_call: TRBJ2-7; clone_size: -; v_call: TRBV6-1; cdr3_aa: CASSEQRSVSSYEQYF; cdr3_nt: TGTGCCAGCAGTGAACAGAGGTCGGTCAGCTCCTACGAGCAGTACTTC
d_call: -; cdr3_length: 15; j_call: TRBJ1-4; clone_size: few; v_call: TRBV14; cdr3_aa: CASSQAGLTNEKLFF; cdr3_nt: TGTGCCAGCAGCCAAGCGGGACTAACTAATGAAAAACTGTTTTTT
d_call: -; cdr3_length: 15; j_call: TRBJ2-7; clone_size: -; v_call: TRBV6-2/TRBV6-3; cdr3_aa: CASSYRLAWDYEQYF; cdr3_nt: TGTGCCAGCAGTTATCGGCTAGCCTGGGATTACGAGCAGTACTTC
d_call: -; cdr3_length: 13; j_call: TRBJ1-1; clone_size: -; v_call: TRBV5-1; cdr3_aa: CASSLGPQTEAFF; cdr3_nt: TGCGCCAGCAGCTTGGGTCCCCAGACTGAAGCTTTCTTT
d_call: TRBD2; cdr3_length: 15; j_call: TRBJ2-3; clone_size: -; v_call: TRBV27; cdr3_aa: CASRFTSGSTDTQYF; cdr3_nt: TGTGCCAGCAGGTTCACTAGCGGGAGTACAGATACGCAGTATTTT
d_call: -; cdr3_length: 14; j_call: TRBJ2-7; clone_size: -; v_call: TRBV4-2; cdr3_aa: CASSQDVSSYEQYF; cdr3_nt: TGTGCCAGCAGCCAAGATGTCAGCTCCTACGAGCAGTACTTC
d_call: -; cdr3_length: 11; j_call: TRBJ1-6; clone_size: once; v_call: TRBV30; cdr3_aa: CAWSLPGPLHF; cdr3_nt: TGTGCCTGGAGTCTCCCAGGACCCCTCCACTTT
d_call: TRBD2; cdr3_length: 18; j_call: TRBJ2-5; clone_size: -; v_call: TRBV6-2/TRBV6-3; cdr3_aa: CASSYRRLAGGPQETQYF; cdr3_nt: TGTGCCAGCAGTTACCGACGGCTAGCGGGAGGCCCGCAAGAGACCCAGTACTTC
d_call: -; cdr3_length: 15; j_call: TRBJ1-5; clone_size: -; v_call: TRBV11-2; cdr3_aa: CASSPGTSDNQPQHF; cdr3_nt: TGTGCCAGCAGCCCCGGGACATCGGATAATCAGCCCCAGCATTTT
d_call: TRBD2; cdr3_length: 15; j_call: TRBJ2-2; clone_size: -; v_call: TRBV30; cdr3_aa: CAWRPGGANTGELFF; cdr3_nt: TGTGCCTGGAGGCCCGGGGGGGCGAACACCGGGGAGCTGTTTTTT
d_call: TRBD1; cdr3_length: 15; j_call: TRBJ2-3; clone_size: -; v_call: TRBV9; cdr3_aa: CASSVTGGSTDTQYF; cdr3_nt: TGTGCCAGCAGCGTGACAGGGGGGTCCACAGATACGCAGTATTTT
d_call: -; cdr3_length: 14; j_call: TRBJ1-2; clone_size: few; v_call: TRBV13; cdr3_aa: CASSLRDRRYGYTF; cdr3_nt: TGTGCCAGCAGCTTAAGAGACAGGAGGTATGGCTACACCTTC
d_call: -; cdr3_length: 14; j_call: TRBJ2-3; clone_size: -; v_call: TRBV5-1; cdr3_aa: CASSLTGMIDTQYF; cdr3_nt: TGCGCCAGCAGCTTGACGGGTATGATAGATACGCAGTATTTT
d_call: TRBD2; cdr3_length: 16; j_call: TRBJ2-7; clone_size: -; v_call: TRBV7-2; cdr3_aa: CASSSVVRGRGDEQYF; cdr3_nt: TGTGCCAGCAGCTCTGTGGTTCGCGGGAGGGGAGATGAGCAGTACTTC
d_call: TRBD1; cdr3_length: 12; j_call: TRBJ1-1; clone_size: -; v_call: TRBV28; cdr3_aa: CATTGGGTEAFF; cdr3_nt: TGTGCCACGACAGGGGGAGGCACTGAAGCTTTCTTT
d_call: -; cdr3_length: 14; j_call: TRBJ1-5; clone_size: -; v_call: TRBV28; cdr3_aa: CASSLTGMDEPQHF; cdr3_nt: TGTGCCAGCAGTCTAACAGGGATGGATGAGCCCCAGCATTTT
d_call: -; cdr3_length: 13; j_call: TRBJ2-7; clone_size: -; v_call: TRBV10-1; cdr3_aa: CASLPGSTLEQYF; cdr3_nt: TGCGCCAGTTTACCGGGATCTACTCTCGAGCAGTACTTC
d_call: TRBD1; cdr3_length: 14; j_call: TRBJ1-2; clone_size: -; v_call: TRBV7-3; cdr3_aa: CASSPRTGGEAATF; cdr3_nt: TGTGCCAGCAGCCCCCGGACAGGGGGCGAGGCAGCCACCTTC
d_call: -; cdr3_length: 16; j_call: TRBJ2-2; clone_size: -; v_call: TRBV11-3; cdr3_aa: CASSLGFTANTGELFF; cdr3_nt: TGTGCCAGCAGCTTAGGCTTCACAGCGAACACCGGGGAGCTGTTTTTT
d_call: TRBD1; cdr3_length: 15; j_call: TRBJ1-1; clone_size: -; v_call: TRBV5-6; cdr3_aa: CASSFRDRVTAEAFF; cdr3_nt: TGTGCCAGCAGCTTCAGGGACAGGGTTACTGCTGAAGCTTTCTTT
d_call: TRBD2; cdr3_length: 19; j_call: TRBJ2-4; clone_size: -; v_call: TRBV19; cdr3_aa: CASSPREGRGGLAKNIQYF; cdr3_nt: TGTGCCAGTAGCCCCCGGGAGGGGCGAGGAGGACTAGCCAAAAACATTCAGTACTTC
d_call: -; cdr3_length: 15; j_call: TRBJ2-3; clone_size: once; v_call: TRBV25-1; cdr3_aa: CASSDARKSTDTQYF; cdr3_nt: TGTGCCAGCAGTGACGCGCGCAAAAGCACAGATACGCAGTATTTT
d_call: -; cdr3_length: 14; j_call: TRBJ2-4; clone_size: few; v_call: TRBV21-1; cdr3_aa: CASRGTGNKRIQYF; cdr3_nt: TGTGCCAGCAGGGGGACAGGGAACAAGCGCATTCAGTACTTC
d_call: TRBD1; cdr3_length: 14; j_call: TRBJ1-2; clone_size: -; v_call: TRBV9; cdr3_aa: CASSVGQGPFGYTF; cdr3_nt: TGTGCCAGCAGCGTAGGACAGGGCCCCTTTGGCTACACCTTC
d_call: TRBD1; cdr3_length: 15; j_call: TRBJ2-7; clone_size: -; v_call: TRBV27; cdr3_aa: CASRTGTERYYEQYF; cdr3_nt: TGTGCCAGCAGAACTGGGACAGAACGATACTACGAGCAGTACTTC
d_call: TRBD1; cdr3_length: 15; j_call: TRBJ1-5; clone_size: -; v_call: TRBV28; cdr3_aa: CASKKGRQGDQPQHF; cdr3_nt: TGTGCCAGCAAAAAGGGGAGACAGGGTGATCAGCCCCAGCATTTT
d_call: TRBD1; cdr3_length: 14; j_call: TRBJ2-7; clone_size: -; v_call: TRBV12-5; cdr3_aa: CASVDTGQTYEQYF; cdr3_nt: TGTGCTAGTGTAGATACGGGACAGACCTACGAGCAGTACTTC
d_call: TRBD1; cdr3_length: 14; j_call: TRBJ1-5; clone_size: -; v_call: TRBV19; cdr3_aa: CASSLQGSGRPQHF; cdr3_nt: TGTGCCAGTAGTCTACAGGGGTCGGGTCGACCCCAGCATTTT
d_call: -; cdr3_length: 14; j_call: TRBJ2-1; clone_size: -; v_call: TRBV5-1; cdr3_aa: CASSLLPSYNEQFF; cdr3_nt: TGCGCCAGCAGCTTGCTTCCGTCCTACAATGAGCAGTTCTTC
d_call: -; cdr3_length: 13; j_call: TRBJ1-2; clone_size: -; v_call: TRBV7-2; cdr3_aa: CASSPGGLNGYTF; cdr3_nt: TGTGCCAGCAGCCCCGGGGGGCTGAATGGCTACACCTTC
d_call: TRBD1; cdr3_length: 17; j_call: TRBJ1-1; clone_size: -; v_call: TRBV19; cdr3_aa: CASSILTGQGRNTEAFF; cdr3_nt: TGTGCCAGTAGTATCCTCACGGGACAGGGGAGGAACACTGAAGCTTTCTTT
d_call: -; cdr3_length: 15; j_call: TRBJ2-7; clone_size: -; v_call: TRBV6-5; cdr3_aa: CASSYSPGKNYEQYF; cdr3_nt: TGTGCCAGCAGTTACTCGCCGGGGAAAAACTACGAGCAGTACTTC
d_call: -; cdr3_length: 14; j_call: TRBJ1-5; clone_size: -; v_call: TRBV19; cdr3_aa: CASSIMAVSQPQHF; cdr3_nt: TGTGCCAGTAGTATAATGGCAGTAAGTCAGCCCCAGCATTTT
d_call: -; cdr3_length: 15; j_call: TRBJ2-2; clone_size: -; v_call: TRBV18; cdr3_aa: CASSPGQAYTGELFF; cdr3_nt: TGTGCCAGCTCACCAGGGCAGGCCTACACCGGGGAGCTGTTTTTT
d_call: -; cdr3_length: 16; j_call: TRBJ1-1; clone_size: once; v_call: TRBV5-1; cdr3_aa: CASSSRIGQLNTEAFF; cdr3_nt: TGCGCCAGCAGCAGTAGAATTGGACAGTTGAACACTGAAGCTTTCTTT
d_call: -; cdr3_length: 11; j_call: TRBJ2-7; clone_size: -; v_call: TRBV9; cdr3_aa: CASVGPYEQYF; cdr3_nt: TGTGCCAGCGTTGGGCCCTACGAGCAGTACTTC
d_call: TRBD1; cdr3_length: 16; j_call: TRBJ1-1; clone_size: -; v_call: TRBV19; cdr3_aa: CASSILPGTGNTEAFF; cdr3_nt: TGTGCCAGTAGTATACTACCCGGGACAGGGAACACTGAAGCTTTCTTT
d_call: -; cdr3_length: 15; j_call: TRBJ2-2; clone_size: -; v_call: TRBV4-1; cdr3_aa: CASSLELGGTGELFF; cdr3_nt: TGCGCCAGCAGCCTAGAGCTAGGGGGCACCGGGGAGCTGTTTTTT
d_call: -; cdr3_length: 15; j_call: TRBJ1-3; clone_size: -; v_call: TRBV5-5; cdr3_aa: CASRVLLIPGNTIYF; cdr3_nt: TGTGCCAGCAGAGTGCTACTTATTCCTGGAAACACCATATATTTT
d_call: -; cdr3_length: 15; j_call: TRBJ1-1; clone_size: -; v_call: TRBV24-1; cdr3_aa: CATSDPTQGDTEAFF; cdr3_nt: TGTGCCACCAGTGATCCCACGCAGGGTGACACTGAAGCTTTCTTT